The T cell receptor (beta chain) described here comes from a study of cytomegalovirus exposure and HLA in healthy donors (TCRdb year 2017). Some background on the complete study: According to an earlier analysis of several hundred of the donors, some 180 million T cells yielded 117 million unique TCR beta sequences and approximately 300 Gb of sequence data. Approximately 300 gigabases of sequencing data and 91 million or so unique TCR sequences made up an early release that covered approximately 620 HLA-typed donors. The genetic ancestry cluster associated with self-reported Caucasian donors included about 81% of the roughly 410 genotyped donors. The study aimed to test whether cataloging public T cell receptors could reveal signatures of past pathogen exposure. Using immunosequencing, the study profiled T cell repertoires from 666 subjects and related those repertoires to cytomegalovirus serostatus. In addition to the first cohort of 666 subjects, a separate validation cohort of some 120 different subjects was used. High-throughput TCR immunosequencing, statistical association of individual TCRs with disease status, and machine learning were combined to predict cytomegalovirus infection status. To study patterns of TCR occurrence, a later analysis re-analyzed previously published TCR beta repertoires from 550 to 800 donors and added high-resolution HLA genotyping. In the later analysis, no new phenotypic data were used to find candidate immune exposures; instead, reliance was placed on TCR beta sequences and their occurrence across donors. In an earlier analysis of several hundred of the donors, high-throughput TCR beta sequencing was used to judge whether each TCR beta V gene segment behaved as functional or pseudogenic. Donor age, sex, ethnicity and CMV serostatus were compiled alongside the repertoire data. In a later genetic analysis, genome-wide SNP genotypes for about three fifths of the roughly 670 donors were used, and that subset was treated as a discovery cohort. Every discovery cohort repertoire had been produced on one sequencing platform. Both class I and class II loci were covered by HLA typing, at four-digit resolution. Typing coverage differed by locus: A, B, C, DRB1 and DQB1 were typed in roughly 620-640 donors, DQA1 in approximately 520, DPA1 in 600 to 610, and DPB1 in just under 480. Because of strong linkage in the cohort, roughly 5 DR-DQ haplotypes were treated as single units for association and clustering. On average, roughly 250,000 unique TCR beta nucleotide sequences were sequenced per donor among about 400 genotyped donors of the cohort, with 15% to 20% of those sequences being non-productive. Summary of the overall study and its limitations: Only TCR beta chains were sequenced in this cohort, and the absence of alpha or paired-chain data limited detectable features. Strong co-occurrence of HLA alleles, especially DR and DQ, made assigning TCR associations to individual alleles difficult. Several of the top co-occurrence clusters appeared to be linked to parvovirus B19, influenza, CMV and Epstein-Barr virus, according to a later analysis. Because some donors lacked HLA typing at each locus, the association tests relied only on the typed subset. Across donors, most TCR sequences were observed very rarely, whereas some public TCRs were present in many individuals. The 87-base-pair reads could not distinguish some IMGT-functional V segments, including TRBV6-2 and TRBV6-3, so those segments were excluded. A further reported finding was that TCR beta sequences accurately predicted the HLA-A and HLA-B alleles for most subjects in the first cohort. The sequencing pipeline was judged likely to have produced a cluster of highly shared sequence variants as a technical artifact. Because counts were too low, some 16 rarely observed V segments, including chromosome 9 orphons, were excluded from the earlier analysis of some 590 of the donors. Roughly uniform sequencing depth across donors was assumed in presence/absence analyses, although this assumption may not hold. According to a later analysis, most CMV-associated TCR beta chains appeared to be HLA-restricted, and the HLA associations seemed to be driven largely by CMV exposure. According to a later genetic analysis, donors in an Asian-associated ancestry cluster had fewer N-insertions in productive TCRs than the approximately 700-donor mean. Linkage disequilibrium might explain the correlated functional status among segregating V segments, but an unknown experimental factor could not be excluded. In a later analysis, HLA-associated TCR beta chains showed more clonal expansion and lower generation probabilities than non-associated chains that were equally common. The authors suggested that the approach could potentially be extended to other disease states and immunological phenotypes. In a later analysis, the rate of TCR association differed among HLA loci, with DRB1 alleles having the most associated TCRs and HLA-C alleles having the fewest. Broadly in line with IMGT annotations, most TCR beta V segments showed up in productive rearrangements about 90% or about 30% of the time in an earlier analysis of roughly 590 of the donors. In vitro tests confirmed that a few of the cytomegalovirus-associated TCR beta chains recognize cytomegalovirus antigens. Immune exposure information for the cohort was limited to CMV serostatus. In both the original and validation cohorts, the classifier was reported to diagnose cytomegalovirus status with high specificity and sensitivity. In the study, around 150 TCR beta chains were listed as associated with cytomegalovirus. An association between a missense DCLRE1C variant and V-gene and J-gene trimming of TCR beta chains was found in a later genetic analysis and replicated in an independent cohort. At a false discovery rate of 0.05, a later analysis linked 16,000 or so TCR beta sequences to specific HLA alleles.

Library creation used the immunoSEQ multiplex PCR assay. A mixture of 60 forward primers for TCR Vbeta segments and 13 reverse primers for TCR Jbeta segments was used in the multiplex PCR. A multiplex PCR assay on genomic DNA amplified the CDR3 region of rearranged TCR beta genes. The amplified TCR beta libraries were sequenced on the Illumina HiSeq System as 87-base-pair reads. The original methods were these. Across the 700 or so repertoires, a later analysis counted some 81 million unique TCR beta chains, approximately 12 million of which were shared by at least two donors. Raw reads were error-corrected and collapsed into unique sequences by a nearest-neighbor algorithm in which closely related sequences were merged to remove PCR and sequencing errors. To assign V, D and J gene segments, CDR3 sequences were aligned to IMGT reference sequences. For a sequence to be retained, a match of at least six nucleotides was required to both a V gene segment and a J gene segment. Rearrangements were called productive when the CDR3 lacked stop codons and stayed in frame with V and J; all others were non-productive. CDR3 was defined by IMGT convention, running from the second conserved V-encoded cysteine to the conserved J-encoded phenylalanine. The earlier analysis of fewer than 700 of the donors excluded sequences that lacked an unambiguous match to a single V gene segment. In an earlier analysis of 587 of the donors, V segments were called functional above 56.7% productive rearrangements and were called segregating when the between-donor standard deviation exceeded 5%. A statistical classification framework was developed to diagnose cytomegalovirus status using the catalog of TCR beta chain sequences. A later analysis assigned V and J genes by comparing TCR nucleotide sequences with IMGT/GENE-DB human TR gene sequences. In a later analysis, CDR3 sequences and most-parsimonious VDJ recombination scenarios were assigned using the TCRdist pipeline. A later analysis defined each TCR beta chain by its CDR3 amino acid sequence plus V-gene family, and excluded reads lacking a unique V-gene family. As a way to deal with suspected cross-contamination and a sequencing artifact, a later analysis dropped nearly 600 nucleotide sequences that were highly shared and had low generation probability. For each public chain, a later analysis derived a clonal expansion index from normalized ranks of inferred template counts within each repertoire. Generation probabilities in a later analysis came from a VDJ recombination model fitted to out-of-frame rearrangements, and those results were checked against IGoR. A later analysis scored TCR-TCR, TCR-HLA and TCR-CMV co-occurrence with hypergeometric tests, applying a repertoire-size bias correction to TCR pairs. In a later analysis, false discovery rates were estimated by permuting HLA or CMV assignments 20 times. In a later analysis, co-occurring TCRs were grouped with DBSCAN, and TCRdist sequence similarity was added when clustering was performed within HLA-allele-positive subsets. Repertoires with fewer than 30,000 or more than 120,000 public chains were left out of co-occurrence clustering, as were five repertoires with anomalous nucleotide sharing. TCRdb mirrors the immuneACCESS table, restricted to in-frame sequences. Some clones are absent from its copies; in checked studies, under half trace to an unresolved V gene, and the reason for the others is unknown. V, J and clone size derive from that table, while D and trimming were established from the DNA sequence. Across this sample there are about 130,000 clones, with around 80% seen only once. Clones ranked in the top ten supply around 5% of the sample.

The CDR3 covers 17 residues, taking in both the cysteine and the phenylalanine. The sequence is cut down to CDR3 DNA, 51 bases in frame from base 1. The CDR1 and CDR2 encoded by the germline V gene are KGHSH and LQKENI. The V end loses 6 bases and the J end loses 3 bases, and a stretch of 23 bases separates them. Worth noting for this clone: Its antigen specificity is not known. No clone much larger than this one lies a single base away; base qualities are absent.

The cohort comprised some 730 healthy bone marrow donors. At the time of sampling, all cohort members were nominally healthy, though unrecorded immune exposures were likely present. CMV serostatus was positive for 289 and negative for about 55% of the roughly 670 cohort members, and was not recorded for this donor. Each donor provided a peripheral blood sample, and peripheral blood mononuclear cells were used for TCR beta sequencing. The Qiagen DNeasy Blood Extraction Kit was used to extract genomic DNA from the blood cell samples. The TCR originated in a man aged 30-40 years in good health. The chain was built from TRBV18 and TRBJ2-5; matching of 5 bases hints at TRBD1 as the D gene. Sequenced input: PBMCs. In nucleotides, the sequence is TGTGCCAGCTCCTCGTTGGGGCTTCGGGCAGCCAAAGAGACCCAGTACTTC. The encoded protein is CASSSLGLRAAKETQYF.